A selection of T cell receptor beta chains follows, all from one sample in a study of blood T cell repertoires in COVID-19. Method: immunoSEQ multiplex PCR; TCRdb's copy keeps in-frame clones and lacks some. The sample consists of under 100,000 clones, about 89% of them appearing once. Sequencing was performed on peripheral blood. These receptors were collected from a man between 60 and 75 years old with COVID-19, enrolled during active disease. The CDR3 runs from the conserved cysteine through the conserved F or W. A D gene is named only where the DNA matches it firmly. Clone size appears in some rows only: once, few, many, or a class for an expanded clone.

j_call v_call d_call cdr3_length clone_size cdr3_nt cdr3_aa
TRBJ1-5 TRBV6-6 . 11 . TGTGCCACCCGATTCCGGGAGTACCAGCATTTT CATRFREYQHF
TRBJ2-3 TRBV7-2 . 17 . TGTGCCAGCAGCTCCCTGCTAGCGTACCCTAGCACAGATACGCAGTATTTT CASSSLLAYPSTDTQYF
TRBJ2-7 TRBV19 . 13 . TGTGCCAGCCGAACCCTCGGCTCCTACGAGCAGTACTTC CASRTLGSYEQYF
TRBJ1-1 TRBV5-1 TRBD1 15 . TGCGCCAGCAGCCTCCCGACAGGGGGAGGCACTGAAGCTTTCTTT CASSLPTGGGTEAFF
TRBJ2-7 TRBV7-8 TRBD2 14 few TGTGCCAGCAGCTTCCCGGGAGGGTGGGGCGAGCAGTACTTC CASSFPGGWGEQYF
TRBJ2-1 TRBV25-1 TRBD2 15 . TGTGCCAGCAGCGATGGGACTAGCTTATTCAATGAGCAGTTCTTC CASSDGTSLFNEQFF
TRBJ1-1 TRBV6-6 . 13 . TGTGCCAGCAGGTTTTACACGAACACTGAAGCTTTCTTT CASRFYTNTEAFF
TRBJ2-7 TRBV19 TRBD2 14 . TGTGCCAGTAGGATTGGGACTAGCATCGGCGAGCAGTACTTC CASRIGTSIGEQYF
TRBJ2-7 TRBV5-1 . 14 once TGCGCCAGCAGCTCCGGGACTCTCTCCTACGAGCAGTACTTC CASSSGTLSYEQYF
TRBJ2-2 TRBV28 . 14 . TGTGCCAGCACCTCAACAGGGAACACCGGGGAGCTGTTTTTT CASTSTGNTGELFF
TRBJ1-6 TRBV27 TRBD1 18 . TGTGCCAGCAAAGATACCGGGACAGAATTCTCCTATAATTCACCCCTCCACTTT CASKDTGTEFSYNSPLHF
TRBJ1-3 TRBV18 . 14 . TGTGCCAGCTCACAAAGCACCTCTGGAAACACCATATATTTT CASSQSTSGNTIYF
TRBJ2-1 TRBV4-1 . 15 few TGCGCCAGCAGCCACGGCGGATCCTCCTACAATGAGCAGTTCTTC CASSHGGSSYNEQFF
TRBJ1-5 TRBV10-3 . 14 . TGTGCCATCAGTGAGTCGACTCGGAATCAGCCCCAGCATTTT CAISESTRNQPQHF
TRBJ2-1 TRBV14 TRBD2 18 once TGTGCCAGCAGCCAAGTTCGACTAGCGGGAGGAAGGGGAAATGAGCAGTTCTTC CASSQVRLAGGRGNEQFF
TRBJ2-2 TRBV5-6 TRBD2 16 . TGTGCCAGCAGCCGGGGACGGGAGGGCCACACCGGGGAGCTGTTTTTT CASSRGREGHTGELFF
TRBJ2-7 TRBV18 . 14 . TGTGCCAGCTCACCACCAGCCGAGTCCTACGAGCAGTACTTC CASSPPAESYEQYF
TRBJ1-5 TRBV4-2 . 15 . TGTGCCAGCAGCCAAGATGAACAGGGACGGCAGCCCCAGCATTTT CASSQDEQGRQPQHF
TRBJ2-5 TRBV7-2 . 15 . TGTGCCAGCAGCTTAGGCGGACAGTCTCAAGAGACCCAGTACTTC CASSLGGQSQETQYF
TRBJ2-2 TRBV3-1/TRBV3-2 TRBD2 17 . TGTGCCAGCAGCCAATTGGGACTAGCGAGTGGAACCGGGGAGCTGTTTTTT CASSQLGLASGTGELFF
TRBJ2-3 TRBV27 . 13 once TGTGCCAGCAGTCCCCAGGACTTGGATACGCAGTATTTT CASSPQDLDTQYF
TRBJ2-3 TRBV3-1/TRBV3-2 . 16 . TGTGCCAGCAGCCAAGATCGTAATAGCGGCACAGATACGCAGTATTTT CASSQDRNSGTDTQYF
TRBJ2-2 TRBV16 TRBD2 15 . TGTGCCAGCAGCCCCGGACTAGCGGGGGCCGGGGAGCTGTTTTTT CASSPGLAGAGELFF
TRBJ1-4 TRBV6-5 . 15 . TGTGCCAGCAGCTCCCTAGGACAAGATCGCGAAAAACTGTTTTTT CASSSLGQDREKLFF
TRBJ2-7 TRBV9 . 14 . TGTGCCAGCAGCGTTAATGGAGCGGGCTACGAGCAGTACTTC CASSVNGAGYEQYF
TRBJ2-7 TRBV28 TRBD1 14 once TGTGCCAGCGAGGGCCCAGGGGGCTCCTACGAGCAGTACTTC CASEGPGGSYEQYF
TRBJ2-2 TRBV11-3 TRBD2 16 . TGTGCCAGCACCAAGGGACTAGCGGGCGACACCGGGGAGCTGTTTTTT CASTKGLAGDTGELFF
TRBJ1-5 TRBV30 . 13 few TGTGCCTGGTCAGGGGCAGGGGATCAGCCCCAGCATTTT CAWSGAGDQPQHF